This is a list of T cell receptor beta chains from one sample in a study of blood T cell repertoires in COVID-19. Some clones are missing from TCRdb's copy, which holds only in-frame ones; the method was immunoSEQ multiplex PCR. The table includes 130,000 or so clones, under 90% detected once. The sample consisted of peripheral blood. The receptors shown here come from a woman in her seventies with acute or convalescent COVID-19. The CDR3 runs from the conserved cysteine through the conserved F or W. The D gene is left open where the match is weak. Clone size is not always given. Where it is, it says once, few, many or a class for expanded clones.

D | J | size | V | CDR3 | DNA
NA | TRBJ2-3 | NA | TRBV5-5 | CASSHQRVSTDTQYF | TGTGCCAGCAGTCATCAGCGGGTTAGCACAGATACGCAGTATTTT
TRBD1 | TRBJ2-2 | NA | TRBV6-5 | CATRDRENTGELFF | TGTGCCACCCGAGACAGGGAAAACACCGGGGAGCTGTTTTTT
NA | TRBJ1-2 | NA | TRBV10-3 | CAISHEPPRAPNYGYTF | TGTGCCATCAGCCACGAGCCGCCGAGGGCGCCTAACTATGGCTACACCTTC
TRBD1 | TRBJ1-4 | few | TRBV5-1 | CASSLDTGDEKLFF | TGCGCCAGCAGCTTGGATACAGGGGACGAAAAACTGTTTTTT
TRBD2 | TRBJ2-5 | NA | TRBV7-9 | CASSPPGLAGGLETQYF | TGTGCCAGCAGCCCACCGGGACTAGCGGGGGGGTTGGAGACCCAGTACTTC
NA | TRBJ2-3 | NA | TRBV18 | CASSIDTQYF | TGTGCCAGCTCTATAGATACGCAGTATTTT
TRBD1 | TRBJ2-3 | NA | TRBV5-5 | CASSGGQGSSTDTQYF | TGTGCCAGCAGCGGGGGACAGGGCTCTAGCACAGATACGCAGTATTTT
NA | TRBJ1-2 | NA | TRBV19 | CASSENYGYTF | TGTGCCAGTAGTGAGAACTATGGCTACACCTTC
NA | TRBJ2-1 | NA | TRBV7-2 | CASSLVSSSYNEQFF | TGTGCCAGCAGCTTAGTGTCGAGCTCCTACAATGAGCAGTTCTTC
TRBD1 | TRBJ1-6 | NA | TRBV5-1 | CASSRGQGASHDSPLHF | TGCGCCAGCAGCAGGGGACAGGGGGCAAGTCACGATTCACCCCTCCACTTT
NA | TRBJ1-2 | once | TRBV7-9 | CASSSGAGYTF | TGTGCCAGCAGCTCCGGAGCTGGCTACACCTTC
NA | TRBJ1-2 | NA | TRBV25-1 | CASSAPRTAYGYTF | TGTGCCAGCAGTGCCCCCCGGACAGCCTATGGCTACACCTTC
NA | TRBJ1-2 | NA | TRBV4-3 | CASSQLTGASLGYTF | TGCGCCAGCAGCCAGCTTACAGGTGCGAGTCTTGGCTACACCTTC
TRBD1 | TRBJ1-5 | NA | TRBV27 | CASSTQGGVRNQPQHF | TGTGCCAGCAGCACACAGGGGGGAGTGCGGAATCAGCCCCAGCATTTT
TRBD1 | TRBJ1-2 | NA | TRBV6-6 | CATRQPRGYGYTF | TGTGCCACCCGACAGCCCAGGGGGTATGGCTACACCTTC
NA | TRBJ1-2 | NA | TRBV5-1 | CASSLDGSNYGYTF | TGCGCCAGCAGCTTGGACGGTTCTAACTATGGCTACACCTTC
TRBD1 | TRBJ2-5 | NA | TRBV7-8 | CASSLWDRGGIETQYF | TGTGCCAGCAGCTTATGGGACAGGGGTGGCATAGAGACCCAGTACTTC
TRBD1 | TRBJ1-3 | few | TRBV11-3 | CASSRGGQGRGNTIYF | TGTGCCAGCAGCCGCGGGGGACAGGGTCGGGGAAACACCATATATTTT
NA | TRBJ1-1 | NA | TRBV9 | CASSPQGLNTEAFF | TGTGCCAGCAGCCCCCAGGGCTTGAACACTGAAGCTTTCTTT
TRBD2 | TRBJ2-2 | NA | TRBV6-5 | CASRGGPSAGELFF | TGTGCCAGCCGCGGGGGGCCCTCGGCCGGGGAGCTGTTTTTT
NA | TRBJ1-3 | NA | TRBV5-5 | CASSLGQAGNTIYF | TGTGCCAGCAGCTTGGGGCAGGCTGGAAACACCATATATTTT
TRBD1 | TRBJ1-5 | NA | TRBV19 | CASDSGGSNQPQHF | TGTGCCAGCGATTCAGGGGGTAGCAATCAGCCCCAGCATTTT
NA | TRBJ1-1 | NA | TRBV15 | CATSRDLARQFEAFF | TGTGCCACCAGCAGAGATTTGGCAAGACAGTTTGAAGCTTTCTTT
NA | TRBJ1-2 | NA | TRBV14 | CASSQDPTDYGYTF | TGTGCCAGCAGCCAAGATCCCACAGACTATGGCTACACCTTC
NA | TRBJ1-2 | NA | TRBV10-3 | CAISETGISGYTF | TGTGCCATCAGTGAGACAGGGATATCTGGCTACACCTTC
NA | TRBJ2-2 | NA | TRBV5-6 | CASSLMTGELFF | TGTGCCAGCAGCTTAATGACAGGGGAGCTGTTTTTT
NA | TRBJ1-4 | NA | TRBV7-2 | CASSRDGGPNEKLFF | TGTGCCAGCAGCCGGGACGGGGGTCCTAATGAAAAACTGTTTTTT
TRBD1 | TRBJ1-5 | NA | TRBV29-1 | CSVQGAGQPQHF | TGCAGCGTTCAGGGGGCAGGGCAGCCCCAGCATTTT
TRBD1 | TRBJ1-4 | NA | TRBV19 | CASSINAVRGLRREKLFF | TGTGCCAGTAGTATAAACGCCGTCAGGGGGCTAAGGAGAGAAAAACTGTTTTTT
NA | TRBJ1-2 | NA | TRBV12-1 | CASITTTGLDYGYTF | TGTGCCAGCATCACGACGACAGGGCTTGACTATGGCTACACCTTC
NA | TRBJ1-3 | few | TRBV2 | CASSGAVSGNTIYF | TGTGCCAGCAGTGGGGCAGTCTCTGGAAACACCATATATTTT
TRBD2 | TRBJ2-2 | NA | TRBV24-1 | CATSDGTSGGAITGELFF | TGTGCCACCAGTGACGGGACTAGCGGGGGGGCGATCACCGGGGAGCTGTTTTTT
TRBD1 | TRBJ1-2 | NA | TRBV5-4 | CASSESGGVGYGYTF | TGTGCCAGCAGCGAATCAGGGGGCGTTGGCTATGGCTACACCTTC
NA | TRBJ1-4 | NA | TRBV7-2 | CASSKRDTANEKLFF | TGTGCCAGCAGCAAAAGGGACACAGCTAATGAAAAACTGTTTTTT
TRBD1 | TRBJ1-1 | NA | TRBV9 | CASSGQGASTEAFF | TGTGCCAGCAGCGGACAGGGGGCCAGCACTGAAGCTTTCTTT
TRBD1 | TRBJ2-3 | NA | TRBV14 | CASSRSGGPDTQYF | TGTGCCAGCAGCCGATCAGGGGGCCCAGATACGCAGTATTTT
NA | TRBJ1-2 | NA | TRBV29-1 | CSVGDNNYGYTF | TGCAGCGTGGGGGACAATAACTATGGCTACACCTTC
NA | TRBJ1-4 | NA | TRBV18 | CASSPTAEELFF | TGTGCCAGCTCACCCACCGCCGAGGAACTGTTTTTT
TRBD1 | TRBJ2-7 | NA | TRBV2 | CASRWTGPWSF | TGTGCCAGCAGGTGGACAGGCCCTTGGAGCTTC
NA | TRBJ2-7 | few | TRBV10-3 | CAISDSSLRSEQYF | TGTGCCATCAGTGATTCTAGTCTGCGGAGCGAGCAGTACTTC
TRBD1 | TRBJ2-7 | few | TRBV27 | CASSPIPTGVGSYEQYF | TGTGCCAGCAGTCCCATACCGACAGGGGTTGGATCCTACGAGCAGTACTTC
NA | TRBJ1-6 | NA | TRBV2 | CASSEGGQITTYSPLHF | TGTGCCAGCAGTGAGGGCGGACAGATTACTACCTATTCACCCCTCCACTTT
NA | TRBJ1-5 | NA | TRBV6-1 | CASSESGSNQPQHF | TGTGCCAGCAGTGAATCAGGGAGCAATCAGCCCCAGCATTTT
NA | TRBJ2-7 | once | TRBV10-3 | CAISDPSTGAYEQYF | TGTGCCATCAGTGACCCATCGACAGGAGCCTACGAGCAGTACTTC
NA | TRBJ2-3 | NA | TRBV27 | CASRLKQGTSTDTQYF | TGTGCCAGCAGACTCAAACAGGGTACTAGCACAGATACGCAGTATTTT
NA | TRBJ2-7 | NA | TRBV11-1 | CASSSGKGGYEQYF | TGTGCCAGCAGTAGCGGAAAGGGTGGCTACGAGCAGTACTTC
NA | TRBJ1-5 | NA | TRBV5-6 | CASSLGSGQPQHF | TGTGCCAGCAGCTTGGGGAGCGGTCAGCCCCAGCATTTT
NA | TRBJ1-4 | NA | TRBV18 | CASSPRSGNEKLFF | TGTGCCAGCTCACCACGGTCAGGCAATGAAAAACTGTTTTTT
NA | TRBJ2-7 | NA | TRBV9 | CASSVSVGGYEQYF | TGTGCCAGCAGCGTCTCGGTCGGCGGCTACGAGCAGTACTTC
NA | TRBJ1-2 | NA | TRBV7-9 | CASRTRRDGYTF | TGTGCCAGCAGGACACGGCGCGATGGCTACACCTTC
TRBD1 | TRBJ2-4 | once | TRBV5-4 | CASSSTGQGARNIQYF | TGTGCCAGCAGCTCGACGGGACAGGGGGCGAGAAACATTCAGTACTTC
NA | TRBJ2-5 | NA | TRBV2 | CASNLEGGEQETQYF | TGTGCCAGCAACCTGGAGGGGGGGGAGCAAGAGACCCAGTACTTC
NA | TRBJ1-2 | NA | TRBV9 | CASSDPDRIYGYTF | TGTGCCAGCAGCGACCCCGACAGGATCTATGGCTACACCTTC
NA | TRBJ2-1 | once | TRBV3-1/TRBV3-2 | CASSQALARNEQFF | TGTGCCAGCAGCCAAGCCCTGGCACGCAATGAGCAGTTCTTC
NA | TRBJ1-1 | NA | TRBV2 | CATQRMVNTEAFF | TGTGCCACCCAGCGGATGGTGAACACTGAAGCTTTCTTT
NA | TRBJ1-2 | NA | TRBV2 | CASSSTGDTGYTF | TGTGCCAGCAGTTCCACCGGGGACACTGGCTACACCTTC
TRBD1 | TRBJ1-3 | NA | TRBV11-3 | CASSLDGQGARNTIYF | TGTGCCAGCAGCTTAGATGGACAGGGGGCGCGAAACACCATATATTTT
NA | TRBJ2-1 | NA | TRBV6-2/TRBV6-3 | CASSYSAPGWNEQFF | TGTGCCAGCAGTTACTCGGCCCCAGGGTGGAATGAGCAGTTCTTC
TRBD1 | TRBJ1-1 | NA | TRBV12-3/TRBV12-4 | CASSKGTVSEAFF | TGTGCCAGCAGCAAAGGGACAGTAAGCGAAGCTTTCTTT